This T cell receptor beta chain was retrieved from a study of glioma-infiltrating T cells. Amplification of TCR alpha and beta CDR3 regions from RNA used iRepertoire nested multiplex PCR. TCRdb redid the calling of the multiplex PCR reads with MiXCR, one entry per CDR3 protein. Among some 120,000 distinct CDR3 sequences listed, approximately 25% were seen once. The CDR3 totals 13 residues. V lost 1 base to trimming and J lost 11 bases, with 11 bases between them. Per germline, CDR1 LNHNV and CDR2 YYDKDF (reference sequence). There are many counts of this clonotype. The receptor's source is a human donor with low-grade glioma or glioblastoma, undergoing nonglioma brain surgery, or in good health (not recorded which). The sample consisted of glioma tissue, nonneoplastic brain tissue, or PBMCs (not recorded which). The chain is built from TRBV15 and TRBJ2-2; tentatively, D is TRBD2 (6 bases). The CDR3 coding sequence is TGTGCCACCAGCAGAGGGGGGGTCGAAGAGCTGTTTTTT. Protein: CATSRGGVEELFF.